This TCR beta chain was recorded in a study of Graves' ophthalmopathy and Graves' hyperthyroidism. On the study more broadly: Peripheral blood sampling occurred at initial diagnosis, before any treatment.

Establishment of the diagnosis relied upon clinical symptoms, serum thyroxine, TRAb, thyroid ultrasound and orbital computed tomography. Whole-study results and caveats: Most thyroid-expanded clonotypes exceeding 0.001 frequency were also found in blood.

Per the germline V gene, CDR1 is SGHNT and CDR2 is YYREEE (reference sequence). The CDR3 extends over 14 amino acids. V was cut by 2 bases and J by 4 bases, with 10 bases left in between. RNA transcripts yielded amplified TCR beta CDR3 regions. HTBI-primed RT-PCR formed the first round, and a multiplex PCR formed the second. In TCRdb, the multiplex PCR reads were re-called with MiXCR into one record per CDR3 protein. Of 170,000 or so distinct CDR3 sequences listed, more than 30% are singletons. This clonotype has ten or more counts. The antigen remains undetermined. Sequenced input: peripheral blood. This TCR was sampled from a middle-aged woman with Graves' ophthalmopathy. This chain links TRBV5-4 with TRBJ2-4; D not certain. This CDR3 is CASSFRSQKNIQYF. The CDR3 coding sequence is TGTGCCAGCAGCTTCAGGAGCCAAAAAAACATTCAGTACTTC.